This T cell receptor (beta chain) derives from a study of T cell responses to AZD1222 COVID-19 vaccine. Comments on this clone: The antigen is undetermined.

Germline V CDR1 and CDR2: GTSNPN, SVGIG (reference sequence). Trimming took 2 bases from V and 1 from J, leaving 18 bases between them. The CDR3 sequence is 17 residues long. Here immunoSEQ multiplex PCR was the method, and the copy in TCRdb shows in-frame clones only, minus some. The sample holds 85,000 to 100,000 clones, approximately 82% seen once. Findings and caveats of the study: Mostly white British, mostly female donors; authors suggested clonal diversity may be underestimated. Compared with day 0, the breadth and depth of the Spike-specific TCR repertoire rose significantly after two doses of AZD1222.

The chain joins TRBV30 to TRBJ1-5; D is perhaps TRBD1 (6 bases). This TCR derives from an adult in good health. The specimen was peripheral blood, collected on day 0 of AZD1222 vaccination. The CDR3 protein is CAWSPQQGLRSNQPQHF. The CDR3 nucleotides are TGTGCCTGGAGTCCCCAACAGGGTCTACGGAGCAATCAGCCCCAGCATTTT.